The next 27 T cell receptor beta chains were all read from a single sample in a study of T cell responses to AZD1222 COVID-19 vaccine. The data were produced by immunoSEQ multiplex PCR, yet TCRdb's version contains in-frame clones alone and is incomplete. The sample has about 100,000 clones; about 85% are singletons. The sample was peripheral blood, taken on day 0 of AZD1222 vaccination. The receptors were sampled from an adult in good health.

This chain uses TRBV19 with TRBJ2-1; 9 nucleotides agree with TRBD2. With 4 bases clipped from V and 7 bases from J, the junction kept 8 bases outside the gene matches. The length of the CDR3 is 15 residues. Per germline, CDR1 LNHDA and CDR2 SQIVND (reference sequence). CDR3 protein: CASSTGLARVNEQFF. In nucleotides, the CDR3 is TGTGCCAGTAGTACGGGACTAGCTAGAGTAAATGAGCAGTTCTTC.

The V and J genes are TRBV19 and TRBJ1-1; no firm D call. The CDR3 length is 14 residues. The V gene lost 0 bases and the J gene lost 1 base, with 6 bases spanning the gap. Germline CDR1 and CDR2: LNHDA and SQIVND (reference sequence). The CDR3 loop is CASSIDGRNTEAFF. The CDR3 DNA reads TGTGCCAGTAGTATAGATGGAAGGAACACTGAAGCTTTCTTT.

The chain combines TRBV28 with TRBJ2-7; D unresolved. Germline CDR1 and CDR2: MDHEN and SYDVKM. Trimming cost V 3 bases and J 3 bases, with 6 bases left between them. This CDR3 contains 12 residues. The CDR3 region has the DNA TGTGCCAGCAGTTTGTCAGACTACGAGCAGTACTTC. Residues: CASSLSDYEQYF.

This chain connects TRBV15 to TRBJ1-1; 7 bases are a match to TRBD1. The V segment lost 3 bases and the J segment 6 bases; nucleotides outside the gene matches: 7. The CDR3 sequence is 14 residues long. The V gene's germline CDR1 is LNHNV and CDR2 YYDKDF (reference sequence). CDR3 coding DNA: TGTGCCACCAGCAGGGACAGGCTGATGTCTGAAGCTTTCTTT. Its protein product is CATSRDRLMSEAFF.

The chain links TRBV28 to TRBJ1-5; a weak D match, TRBD1 (5 bases). This CDR3 has 15 amino acids. V gave up 4 bases and J gave up 0 bases, with 10 bases separating them. Germline V gene sequence: CDR1 MDHEN, CDR2 SYDVKM. In DNA, the CDR3 is TGTGCCAGCAGTTCGGACACGTATAGCAATCAGCCCCAGCATTTT. Protein: CASSSDTYSNQPQHF.

This chain links TRBV6-2 or TRBV6-3 with TRBJ2-1; perhaps TRBD2 as D (6 bases). V dropped 4 bases and J dropped 8 bases, with 18 bases sitting between them. This CDR3 spans 15 amino acids. The germline V gene has CDR1 MNHEY and CDR2 SVGEGT. DNA for the CDR3: TGTGCCAGCAGTTCCGGGGGACCTGTCGGGGATGAGCAGTTCTTC. It encodes CASSSGGPVGDEQFF.

The gene calls are TRBV5-6 and TRBJ2-1, with D possibly called TRBD1 or TRBD2 (5 bases each). V shed 2 bases and J shed 4 bases, with 13 bases lying between them. The CDR3 sequence is 15 residues long. Germline CDR1 is SGHDT and CDR2 is YYEEEE. CDR3 region: CASSFLRGPYNEQFF. As DNA, the CDR3 is TGTGCCAGCAGCTTCCTGAGGGGCCCGTACAATGAGCAGTTCTTC.

The chain employs TRBV4-2 and TRBJ2-6; no clear D gene. This CDR3 has 17 amino acids. V dropped 0 bases and J dropped 0 bases, with 9 bases sitting between them. Germline values: CDR1 LGHNA, CDR2 YNFKEQ. CDR3 region: CASSQDRVASGANVLTF. DNA of the CDR3: TGTGCCAGCAGCCAAGATCGGGTCGCCTCTGGGGCCAACGTCCTGACTTTC.

This chain joins TRBV7-2 and TRBJ2-5, with 8 bases that match TRBD2. Trimming took 1 base from V and 3 from J; bases not matched to a gene: 1. In germline, CDR1 is SGHTA, CDR2 FQGNSA. This CDR3 contains 14 residues. The CDR3 is CASSLGGLEETQYF. The CDR3 nucleotides read TGTGCCAGCAGCTTAGGGGGACTAGAAGAGACCCAGTACTTC.

There are a few counts of this clone. V usage is TRBV4-3 and J usage is TRBJ1-6; no clear D gene. This CDR3 region has 13 residues. Germline V gene data show CDR1 as LGHNA and CDR2 as YSLEER. Trimming took off 3 bases at V and 12 bases at J, with 12 bases between the two ends. CDR3 loop: CASSQEEGGPLHF. The CDR3 nucleotides read TGCGCCAGCAGCCAGGAAGAAGGAGGACCCCTCCACTTT.

The J gene is TRBJ1-2, the V gene TRBV9, with 8 bases identical to TRBD1. CDR3 length: 14 amino acids. Germline assignment: CDR1 SGDLS and CDR2 YYNGEE. The junction had 5 bases not matched to a gene; V was cut back by 0 bases and J by 7 bases. CDR3 region: CASSVALQGGGYTF. CDR3 nucleotide sequence: TGTGCCAGCAGCGTAGCTTTACAGGGGGGTGGCTACACCTTC.

The chain uses TRBV27 and TRBJ1-5; D is ambiguous. The germline CDR1 and CDR2 sequences are MNHEY and SMNVEV (reference sequence). The CDR3 runs to 14 residues. V was cut by 8 bases and J by 1 base, with 12 bases left in between. The CDR3 loop is CASAAMGSNQPQHF. The CDR3 nucleotides read TGTGCCAGCGCCGCCATGGGAAGCAATCAGCCCCAGCATTTT.

This chain connects TRBV4-1 to TRBJ2-1, with TRBD1 matching 11 bases. The V gene end was trimmed by 1 base and the J gene end by 4 bases; junction bases not matched to a gene: 3. Germline-derived CDR1 and CDR2 are MGHRA and YSYEKL. CDR3 length: 16 amino acids. The CDR3 sequence is CASSQVGQGAYNEQFF. CDR3 DNA: TGCGCCAGCAGCCAAGTAGGACAGGGGGCGTACAATGAGCAGTTCTTC.

The CDR3 coding sequence is TGTGCCAGCAGCTTAGATCGGGGCTATAATGAAAAACTGTTTTTT. This gives the protein CASSLDRGYNEKLFF. This chain joins TRBV7-6 and TRBJ1-4, with D possibly TRBD1 on 5 matching bases. Germline CDR1 is SGHVS and CDR2 is FNYEAQ. The V end lost 1 base, the J end lost 4 bases, and 10 bases lay between the germline ends. This CDR3 spans 15 amino acids.

The chain links TRBV7-3 to TRBJ2-3, with 9 bases matching TRBD2. CDR1 and CDR2 (germline): SGHTA, FQGTGA. The V and J ends lost 5 bases and 4 bases, in that order; junction bases with no gene match: 7. This CDR3 is 15 amino acids long. CDR3 nucleotides: TGTGCCAGCAGCCTACCGACTAGCGGCTCAGATACGCAGTATTTT. Its translation: CASSLPTSGSDTQYF. The whole variable domain, remainder taken from reference TRBV7-3 and TRBJ2-3, is GAGVSQTPSNKVTEKGKYVELRCDPISGHTALYWYRQSLGQGPEFLIYFQGTGAADDSGLPNDRFFAVRPEGSVSTLKIQRTERGDSAVYLCASSLPTSGSDTQYFGPGTRLTVL.

This rearrangement joins TRBV6-9 to TRBJ2-2; 7 bases agree with TRBD1. Per the germline V gene, CDR1 is MNHGY and CDR2 is SVAAGI. CDR3 length equals 16 residues. V trimming: 5 bases; J trimming: 4 bases; junction bases outside the gene matches: 10. The CDR3 DNA reads as TGTGCCAGCAGTGTTAGGGCCAGGGGGTCCACCGGGGAGCTGTTTTTT. It encodes CASSVRARGSTGELFF.

Points on this clone: Relative to the germline gene, one junction end is altered; a read error may explain this. This chain links TRBV27 with TRBJ2-1, with TRBD2 identical over 10 bases. Germline lookup yields CDR1 MNHEY and CDR2 SMNVEV (reference sequence). This CDR3 has 16 amino acids. The CDR3 protein is CASSSLAGAGYNGQFF. The CDR3 DNA follows: TGTGCCAGCAGTTCCCTAGCGGGAGCTGGTTACAATGGGCAGTTCTTC.

The genes are TRBV6-2 or TRBV6-3 and TRBJ2-7; D gene ambiguous. The CDR3 is 18 amino acids. CDR1 is MNHEY, CDR2 SVGEGT, per germline. V lost 5 bases to trimming and J lost 0 bases, with 23 bases between them. The CDR3, as DNA: TGTGCCAGCAGTCACGCCGACATATACACTGACCTCTCCTACGAGCAGTACTTC. Its translation: CASSHADIYTDLSYEQYF.

This clone has just one count. The chain has TRBV19 and TRBJ1-5; weak D call: TRBD1 (6 bases). The V end was cut by 5 bases, the J end by 0 bases, with 14 bases between. CDR1 LNHDA and CDR2 SQIVND come from the germline V gene (reference sequence). The CDR3 is made up of 16 amino acids. The DNA of the CDR3 is TGTGCCAGTAGTCTCGGACAGAGCTATAGCAATCAGCCCCAGCATTTT. This gives the protein CASSLGQSYSNQPQHF.

V usage is TRBV23-1 and J usage is TRBJ2-4, with D perhaps matching TRBD1 (7 bases). TRBV23-1 falls under the ORF class, with uncertain function. This CDR3 is built from 17 residues. V gave up 0 bases and J gave up 2 bases, with 14 bases separating them. CDR3 in amino acids: CASSQSEGAPTKNIQYF. CDR3 sequence (DNA): TGCGCCAGCAGTCAATCGGAGGGGGCTCCAACCAAAAACATTCAGTACTTC.

The chain couples TRBV5-1 to TRBJ2-3; maybe TRBD2 (6 bases). Trimming took off 1 base at V and 1 base at J, with 10 bases between the two ends. This CDR3 comprises 15 residues. Looked up from germline, CDR1 is SGHRS and CDR2 is YFSETQ. The CDR3 DNA reads as TGCGCCAGCAGCTTGACTAGCCTTGGCACAGATACGCAGTATTTT. It yields the protein CASSLTSLGTDTQYF.

This clone appeared a single time. The chain couples TRBV21-1 to TRBJ2-7; the D call of TRBD1 is as the table states it, not checked on the DNA. TRBV21-1 is a pseudogene. The CDR3 totals 17 residues. The CDR3 bases are TGTGCCAGCAGCAAAGGTGGTAGGGCGGGACAGAGATACGAGCAGTACTTC. It yields the protein CASSKGGRAGQRYEQYF.

This chain joins TRBV12-3 or TRBV12-4 and TRBJ2-7; D not resolved. Between the trimmed V and J ends, which lost 0 bases and 3 bases, there was a span of 6 bases. This CDR3 is 13 amino acids long. The chain's CDR3 is CASSLASGYEQYF. The DNA of the CDR3 is TGTGCCAGCAGTTTAGCTTCCGGCTACGAGCAGTACTTC.

The chain recombines TRBV7-2 with TRBJ2-7; 9 nucleotides line up with TRBD1. The V gene end was trimmed by 1 base and the J gene end by 2 bases; junction bases not matched to a gene: 0. This CDR3 has 14 residues. Germline CDR1 and CDR2: SGHTA and FQGNSA. CDR3 region: CASSLGTGAYEQYF. The CDR3 region has the DNA TGTGCCAGCAGCTTAGGGACAGGGGCCTACGAGCAGTACTTC.

This chain joins TRBV6-1 and TRBJ2-7; 7 positions agree with TRBD2. V trimming: 2 bases; J trimming: 2 bases; junction bases outside the gene matches: 6. This CDR3 has 15 amino acids. Germline lookup yields CDR1 MNHNS and CDR2 SASEGT. The CDR3 loop reads CASSEMGGTTYEQYF. The CDR3 coding sequence is TGTGCCAGCAGTGAAATGGGCGGGACTACCTACGAGCAGTACTTC.

V usage is TRBV6-6 and J usage is TRBJ2-7, with 10 bases aligning to TRBD1. The germline CDR1 and CDR2 sequences are MNHNY and SVGAGI (reference sequence). CDR3 length equals 14 residues. Trimming took 5 bases from V and 1 from J; bases not matched to a gene: 2. CDR3 sequence: CASSRQGASYEQYF. In DNA, the CDR3 is TGTGCCAGCAGTCGACAGGGGGCATCCTACGAGCAGTACTTC.

J is TRBJ2-1 and V is TRBV19; TRBD2 agrees at 11 bases. J lost 9 bases, V lost 3 bases, and 7 bases had no gene match. The germline CDR1 and CDR2 sequences are LNHDA and SQIVND (reference sequence). The CDR3 covers 15 residues. CDR3 in DNA: TGTGCCAGTAGTATGGGGACTAGCGGCCTAGGTGAGCAGTTCTTC. It codes for CASSMGTSGLGEQFF.